Following are 16 T cell receptor beta chains from one sample sequenced in a study of CD8+ T cells in alopecia areata. As the sequencing template, cDNA was produced by extracting RNA and reverse transcribing it. Assay used: immunoSEQ multiplex PCR; TCRdb lists only in-frame clones, some missing. The sample yields 150,000 to 200,000 clones, approximately 57% seen once. Treatment: oral pan-JAK inhibitor, 5-10 mg twice daily. This sample comprised CD4+ T cells sorted from blood, obtained at week 24, from a patient treated with tofacitinib. The receptors originated from a human donor with alopecia areata.

The rearrangement uses TRBV5-6 and TRBJ2-2, with no clear D. V lost 0 bases to trimming and J lost 5 bases, with 8 bases between them. Germline CDR1 reads SGHDT; CDR2 reads YYEEEE. The CDR3 is 14 residues long. The CDR3 region is CASSLAVRTGELFF. CDR3 nucleotides: TGTGCCAGCAGCTTGGCCGTGAGGACCGGGGAGCTGTTTTTT.

This chain uses TRBV18 with TRBJ2-7; D not certain. CDR1 is KGHSH, CDR2 LQKENI, per germline. CDR3 length: 14 amino acids. V was pared by 1 base and J by 0 bases, with 7 bases between. This chain's CDR3 is CASSPLATSYEQYF. The CDR3 DNA follows: TGTGCCAGCTCACCACTTGCCACCTCCTACGAGCAGTACTTC.

The chain is built from TRBV29-1 and TRBJ2-6; D gene uncertain. The CDR3 extends over 17 amino acids. In germline, CDR1 is SQVTM, CDR2 ANQGSEA. Trimming took off 4 bases at V and 0 bases at J, with 16 bases between the two ends. The CDR3 sequence is CSVAGRFLGSGANVLTF. DNA for the CDR3: TGCAGCGTTGCGGGCAGGTTCTTAGGCTCTGGGGCCAACGTCCTGACTTTC.

The chain combines TRBV29-1 with TRBJ1-1, with D possibly TRBD1 on 5 matching bases. V lost 5 bases, J lost 1 base, and 11 bases lay in between. The germline V gene has CDR1 SQVTM and CDR2 ANQGSEA. The CDR3 consists of 13 residues. CDR3 sequence (DNA): TGCAGCGTTTTCGCAGGGAAGAACACTGAAGCTTTCTTT. This gives the protein CSVFAGKNTEAFF.

CDR3 sequence: CASSNSGANVLTF. Here the CDR3 DNA reads TGTGCCAGCAGCAACTCTGGGGCCAACGTCCTGACTTTC. This chain links TRBV9 with TRBJ2-6; D not resolved. The CDR3 totals 13 residues. CDR1 and CDR2 (germline): SGDLS, YYNGEE. V was trimmed by 4 bases and J by 0 bases, leaving 2 bases between them.

This clone occurred a few times. The CDR3 here is CASSRTGGEKLFF. In DNA, the CDR3 is TGTGCCAGCAGTCGGACAGGGGGTGAAAAACTGTTTTTT. V and J are TRBV27 and TRBJ1-4; 10 nucleotides match TRBD1. Germline V gene data show CDR1 as MNHEY and CDR2 as SMNVEV (reference sequence). With 5 bases clipped from V and 7 bases from J, the junction kept 1 base outside the gene matches. There are 13 residues in the CDR3.

This clone came up a few times. V and J are TRBV9 and TRBJ1-3; D is unresolved. The CDR3 totals 12 residues. CDR1 and CDR2 from the germline V gene are SGDLS and YYNGEE. V dropped 1 base and J dropped 4 bases, with 3 bases sitting between them. The CDR3 sequence: CASSVTGNTIYF. As DNA, the CDR3 is TGTGCCAGCAGCGTAACAGGAAACACCATATATTTT. Variable domain in full (rest from reference TRBV9 and TRBJ1-3): DSGVTQTPKHLITATGQRVTLRCSPRSGDLSVYWYQQSLDQGLQFLIQYYNGEERAKGNILERFSAQQFPDLHSELNLSSLELGDSALYFCASSVTGNTIYFGEGSWLTVV.

The table lists this clone with many counts. V gene TRBV10-3 combines with J gene TRBJ1-2; D unresolved. V gave up 3 bases and J gave up 8 bases, with 13 bases separating them. This CDR3 contains 13 residues. The germline CDR1 and CDR2 sequences are ENHRY and SYGVKD. The CDR3 reads CAISEGRSWGYTF. The DNA for the CDR3 is TGTGCCATCAGTGAAGGGCGGAGCTGGGGCTACACCTTC.

The rearrangement links TRBV6-5 to TRBJ1-5, with TRBD1 as a possible D gene (5 bases). The CDR3 totals 14 residues. Germline CDR1 and CDR2: MNHEY and SVGAGI. The V end was cut by 8 bases, the J end by 3 bases, with 14 bases between. CDR3 sequence: CASSLGRLNQPQHF. The CDR3 DNA reads TGTGCCAGCTCCTTGGGACGTCTCAATCAGCCCCAGCATTTT.

The chain joins TRBV6-5 to TRBJ2-2; 11 bases map to TRBD2. This CDR3 contains 15 residues. With V trimmed by 8 bases and J by 5 bases, 7 bases remained unmatched. CDR1 and CDR2 from the germline V gene are MNHEY and SVGAGI. The CDR3 DNA reads as TGTGCCAGCGGGGCGTGGACTAGCGGGACCGGGGAGCTGTTTTTT. It specifies CASGAWTSGTGELFF.

This CDR3 reads CSVLEGTIYF. The DNA of the CDR3 is TGCAGCGTCCTCGAAGGCACCATATATTTT. This chain uses TRBV29-1 with TRBJ1-3; D not resolved. Germline loops: CDR1 SQVTM, CDR2 ANQGSEA. The CDR3 loop spans 10 amino acids. V dropped 6 bases and J dropped 9 bases, with 9 bases sitting between them.

J is TRBJ2-1 and V is TRBV5-1; the match to TRBD2 covers 14 bases. The CDR3 covers 17 residues. V shed 4 bases and J 6 bases; nucleotides not matched to a gene: 9. Germline values: CDR1 SGHRS, CDR2 YFSETQ. CDR3 protein: CASSTGLAGVIGNEQFF. In DNA, the CDR3 is TGCGCCAGCAGCACGGGACTAGCGGGGGTTATTGGCAATGAGCAGTTCTTC. The whole variable domain, remainder taken from reference TRBV5-1 and TRBJ2-1, is KAGVTQTPRYLIKTRGQQVTLSCSPISGHRSVSWYQQTPGQGLQFLFEYFSETQRNKGNFPGRFSGRQFSNSRSEMNVSTLELGDSALYLCASSTGLAGVIGNEQFFGPGTRLTVL.

J is TRBJ1-6 and V is TRBV7-2; tentatively, D is TRBD1 (6 bases). Trimming took off 5 bases at V and 7 bases at J, with 12 bases between the two ends. This CDR3 contains 14 residues. Germline lookup yields CDR1 SGHTA and CDR2 FQGNSA. As DNA, the CDR3 is TGTGCCAGCAGCGAGAGGACAGAAAATTCACCCCTCCACTTT. Amino acids: CASSERTENSPLHF.

The rearrangement uses TRBV13 and TRBJ2-3; TRBD1 aligns across 11 bases. Trimming took 5 bases from V and 2 from J; bases not matched to a gene: 6. Germline assignment: CDR1 PRHDT and CDR2 FYEKMQ (reference sequence). This CDR3 region has 16 residues. The CDR3 region is CASSMGQGVLTDTQYF. The DNA for the CDR3 is TGTGCCAGCAGCATGGGACAGGGGGTCCTCACAGATACGCAGTATTTT.

The V call is TRBV27, the J call TRBJ1-6; 8 bases map to TRBD1. Trimming took 5 bases from V and 6 from J; bases not matched to a gene: 3. Germline CDR1 MNHEY, CDR2 SMNVEV (reference sequence). The CDR3 is made up of 14 amino acids. The CDR3 nucleotides are TGTGCCAGCAGTCAACAGGGGGGTAATTCACCCCTCCACTTT. Encoded protein: CASSQQGGNSPLHF.

This clone turned up a few times. The chain employs TRBV7-2 and TRBJ2-5, with D possibly matching TRBD2 (5 bases). Between the trimmed V and J ends, which lost 5 bases and 1 base, there was a span of 11 bases. CDR1 is SGHTA, CDR2 FQGNSA, per germline. The CDR3 contains 14 residues. CDR3 residues: CASSPTRTQETQYF. The CDR3 DNA reads TGTGCCAGCAGCCCCACTAGAACCCAAGAGACCCAGTACTTC.